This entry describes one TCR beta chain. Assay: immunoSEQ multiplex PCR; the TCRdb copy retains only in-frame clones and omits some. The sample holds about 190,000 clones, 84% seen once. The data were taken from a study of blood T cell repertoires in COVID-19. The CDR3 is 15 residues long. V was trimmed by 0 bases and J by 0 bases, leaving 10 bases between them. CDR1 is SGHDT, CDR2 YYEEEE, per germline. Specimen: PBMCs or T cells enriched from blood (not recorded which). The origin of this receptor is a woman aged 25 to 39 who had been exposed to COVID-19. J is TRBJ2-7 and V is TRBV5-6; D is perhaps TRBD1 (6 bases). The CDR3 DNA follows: TGTGCCAGCAGCTTGGTGCAGGGGAGCTCCTACGAGCAGTACTTC. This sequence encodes CASSLVQGSSYEQYF.